The sequence of this T cell receptor (beta chain) was determined in a study of CXCR3-negative and CXCR3-positive naive CD8 T cells. General study points: Diversity was high in both naive subsets and much lower in memory cells. For CXCR3-positive naive cells, TRB CDR3s were more hydrophobic than those of CXCR3-negative naive cells. Naive cells used TRBV-TRBJ genes in much the same way whether CXCR3-negative or CXCR3-positive; memory cells did not.

Via 5' RACE with UMI labels, TRB cDNA libraries were prepared. TCRdb re-called the 5' RACE reads, yielding one record per CDR3 amino acid sequence without DNA. Reported are under 150,000 distinct CDR3 sequences; the ten largest clones contain 0.25% to 0.3%. Points on this clonotype: Its target is not known.

Germline V gene sequence: CDR1 SGHVS, CDR2 FNYEAQ. The CDR3 has 15 residues. Naive CD8+ T cells had a CD45RO-CCR7+CD27+CD95- phenotype. The sequenced material came from naive CXCR3+ CD8+ T cells from blood. The subset denotes: CD45RO-CCR7+CD27+CD95- naive CD8+ T cells expressing CXCR3 (TNR3+). The rearrangement links TRBV7-6 to TRBJ1-2; TCRdb selects TRBD1, and the lack of DNA leaves this call unchecked. The receptor comes from a human donor in good health. Some clones in this sample may be carry-over from other donors' samples. CDR3 protein: CASSSFPGGNYGYTF.